This paragraph covers one T cell receptor (beta chain) sequence. With 5 bases removed from V and 10 bases from J, the gap between germline ends came to 18 bases. Germline CDR1 and CDR2: SGHTA and FQGNSA. This CDR3 is built from 14 residues. The data were obtained in a study of OX40 agonist ivuxolimab in advanced cancers. Profiling relied on immunoSEQ multiplex PCR, and the TCRdb table lists in-frame clones only, not all of them. The sample has about 79,000 clones, 80% to 95% seen once; the top ten hold approximately 6.9%. This sequence joins TRBV7-2 and TRBJ2-1; no clear D. The receptor was isolated from an adult with an advanced solid tumor such as melanoma, head and neck, liver or kidney cancer. The input for sequencing was CD4+ or CD8+ T cells sorted from blood, taken in a trial of the OX40 agonist ivuxolimab. CDR3 amino acids: CASSAPNSPGEQFF. CDR3 DNA sequence: TGTGCCAGCAGCGCCCCGAATAGCCCAGGCGAGCAGTTCTTC.